The 2 T cell receptor beta chains reported below all come from one sample, sequenced in a study of shared clonotypes between healthy human individuals. The protocol was immunoSEQ multiplex PCR, while the TCRdb copy is restricted to in-frame clones and leaves out a portion. Seen here are about 460,000 clones, about 74% observed once, and the top ten hold 12%. What was sequenced was PBMCs. The receptor set was obtained from a woman aged 40 to 49 in good health. Some clones in this sample may be carry-over from other donors' samples.

The chain couples TRBV4-1 to TRBJ2-1; no firm D call. Between the trimmed V and J ends, which lost 1 base and 10 bases, there was a span of 11 bases. The CDR3 contains 13 residues. Germline CDR1 and CDR2: MGHRA and YSYEKL. For the CDR3, the DNA is TGCGCCAGCAGCCAAGGATATTACGGAGAGCAGTTCTTC. Its translation is CASSQGYYGEQFF.

Of note for this clone: The sample has other DNA sequences that encode this CDR3 too. The chain employs TRBV11-2 and TRBJ2-7; 8 bases are shared with TRBD2. Germline CDR1 SGHAT, CDR2 FQNNGV. CDR3 length: 13 residues. The V and J ends lost 5 bases and 3 bases, in that order; junction bases with no gene match: 3. The CDR3 DNA is TGTGCCAGCAGCCCGGGACTAGTCTACGAGCAGTACTTC. This translates into CASSPGLVYEQYF.